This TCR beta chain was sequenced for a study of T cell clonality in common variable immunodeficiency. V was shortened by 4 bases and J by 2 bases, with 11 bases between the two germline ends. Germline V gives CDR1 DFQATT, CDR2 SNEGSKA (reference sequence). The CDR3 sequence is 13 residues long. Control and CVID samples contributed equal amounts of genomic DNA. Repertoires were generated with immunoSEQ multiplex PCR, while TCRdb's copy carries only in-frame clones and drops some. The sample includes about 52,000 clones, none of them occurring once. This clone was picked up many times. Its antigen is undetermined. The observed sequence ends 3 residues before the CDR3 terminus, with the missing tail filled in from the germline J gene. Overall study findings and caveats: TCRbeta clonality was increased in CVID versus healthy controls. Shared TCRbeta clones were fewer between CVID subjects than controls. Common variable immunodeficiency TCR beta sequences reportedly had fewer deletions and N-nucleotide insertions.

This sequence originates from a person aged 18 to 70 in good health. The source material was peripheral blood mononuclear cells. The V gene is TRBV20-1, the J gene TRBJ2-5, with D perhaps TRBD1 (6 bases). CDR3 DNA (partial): TGCAGTGCTATTACGGACAGTCAAGAGACC. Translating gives CSAITDSQET. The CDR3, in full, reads CSAITDSQETQYF.